This passage covers 14 T cell receptor beta chains from one sample sequenced in a study of cytomegalovirus exposure and HLA in healthy donors. PCR was performed using 60 Vbeta and 13 Jbeta primers. Repertoires were generated with immunoSEQ multiplex PCR, while TCRdb's copy carries only in-frame clones and drops some. The sample lists about 240,000 clones, over 80% occurring once. Source material: PBMCs. The receptors originated from a woman aged 40 to 49 in good health and CMV-seropositive.

The J gene is TRBJ1-1, the V gene TRBV5-4; the match to TRBD1 covers 7 bases. The CDR3 consists of 15 residues. V gave up 5 bases and J gave up 3 bases; unmatched junction bases: 10. Germline V gene lookup returns CDR1 SGHNT and CDR2 YYREEE (reference sequence). The CDR3 spells CASRPGGFKDTEAFF. The CDR3 nucleotides read TGTGCCAGCAGACCAGGGGGTTTTAAGGACACTGAAGCTTTCTTT.

The rearrangement links TRBV7-3 to TRBJ2-5; possible D gene TRBD1, 5 bases. The CDR3 runs to 13 residues. The germline V gene has CDR1 SGHTA and CDR2 FQGTGA. The germline V and J ends were trimmed by 6 bases and 4 bases, with 12 bases remaining between them. The CDR3 DNA reads as TGTGCCAGCAGGTACCAGGGAAGAGAGACCCAGTACTTC. Translation: CASRYQGRETQYF.

This clone showed up just once. The chain uses TRBV7-3 and TRBJ2-3; perhaps TRBD1 as D (5 bases). CDR3 length: 15 amino acids. V was trimmed by 5 bases and J by 2 bases, leaving 14 bases between them. The germline V gene encodes CDR1 SGHTA and CDR2 FQGTGA. In DNA, the CDR3 is TGTGCCAGCAGCCCAGCAGGGCGGTCCACAGATACGCAGTATTTT. Translated, it gives CASSPAGRSTDTQYF.

This clone has more than one count but fewer than ten. V and J are TRBV14 and TRBJ1-2, with no clear D. V was pared by 0 bases and J by 7 bases, with 15 bases between. From germline, CDR1 is SGHDN and CDR2 FVKESK. CDR3 length: 15 residues. In nucleotides, the CDR3 is TGTGCCAGCAGCCAAGATCGGGTCGGGATAAGTGGCTACACCTTC. This translates into CASSQDRVGISGYTF.

Only a few counts were recorded for this clone. The chain recombines TRBV5-1 with TRBJ2-5, with 8 bases fitting TRBD1. Germline CDR1 reads SGHRS; CDR2 reads YFSETQ. The CDR3 runs 14 residues. The V gene end was trimmed by 0 bases and the J gene end by 3 bases; junction bases not matched to a gene: 1. The CDR3, as DNA: TGCGCCAGCAGCTTGGGGACAGGGAAAGAGACCCAGTACTTC. Encoded protein: CASSLGTGKETQYF. The variable domain in full, completed from reference TRBV5-1 and TRBJ2-5, reads KAGVTQTPRYLIKTRGQQVTLSCSPISGHRSVSWYQQTPGQGLQFLFEYFSETQRNKGNFPGRFSGRQFSNSRSEMNVSTLELGDSALYLCASSLGTGKETQYFGPGTRLLVL.

The genes are TRBV7-3 and TRBJ2-3; D uncertain. With 2 bases removed from V and 5 bases from J, the gap between germline ends came to 2 bases. The CDR3 sequence is 11 residues long. The germline V gene has CDR1 SGHTA and CDR2 FQGTGA. The CDR3: CASSLRDTQYF. In nucleotides, the CDR3 is TGTGCCAGCAGCTTACGAGATACGCAGTATTTT.

V usage is TRBV4-3 and J usage is TRBJ2-3; 10 bases align to TRBD2. Germline V gene data show CDR1 as LGHNA and CDR2 as YSLEER. The CDR3 runs 14 residues. The trim removed 3 bases at V and 4 bases at J, leaving 1 base unmatched. DNA of the CDR3: TGCGCCAGCAGCCAGAGCGGGAGGGCAGATACGCAGTATTTT. It translates to CASSQSGRADTQYF.

This chain joins TRBV4-1 and TRBJ1-2, with 7 bases identical to TRBD1. Germline V CDR1 and CDR2: MGHRA, YSYEKL. V trimming: 2 bases; J trimming: 4 bases; junction bases outside the gene matches: 7. This CDR3 is 15 amino acids long. The CDR3 coding sequence is TGCGCCAGCAGCCAACTCGACAGGGATGGCTATGGCTACACCTTC. Residues: CASSQLDRDGYGYTF.

The chain carries TRBV7-2 and TRBJ2-2, with 9 bases lining up with TRBD1. CDR1 SGHTA and CDR2 FQGNSA come from the germline V gene. J was trimmed by 5 bases and V by 4 bases; bases with no gene match: 5. This CDR3 is 15 amino acids long. CDR3 sequence: CASSWRTGDTGELFF. The CDR3 nucleotides are TGTGCCAGCAGCTGGAGGACAGGGGATACCGGGGAGCTGTTTTTT.

The chain carries TRBV7-8 and TRBJ1-2, with TRBD1 matching over 7 bases. This CDR3 contains 14 residues. In germline, CDR1 is SGHVS, CDR2 FQNEAQ. With V trimmed by 4 bases and J by 2 bases, 4 bases remained unmatched. The CDR3 nucleotides read TGTGCCAGCAGCTACATGACAGGGAACTATGGCTACACCTTC. Translated: CASSYMTGNYGYTF.

The V gene is TRBV10-3, the J gene TRBJ2-5; D not certain. This CDR3 region has 19 residues. The germline V gene has CDR1 ENHRY and CDR2 SYGVKD. V was shortened by 2 bases and J by 0 bases, with 22 bases between the two germline ends. The CDR3 DNA reads TGTGCCATCAGTGAGCCACCCATCTCAAGGTTGAGGAACCAAGAGACCCAGTACTTC. Amino acid sequence: CAISEPPISRLRNQETQYF.

This chain uses TRBV19 with TRBJ2-3; D is undetermined. V lost 7 bases, J lost 0 bases, and 11 bases lay in between. CDR1 and CDR2 (germline): LNHDA, SQIVND (reference sequence). The CDR3 is 14 residues long. In DNA form, the CDR3 reads TGTGCCAGTACTCGATCCAGGAGCACAGATACGCAGTATTTT. Its protein product is CASTRSRSTDTQYF.

This chain links TRBV6-6 with TRBJ1-5; TRBD1 matches 10 bases. Germline CDR1 is MNHNY and CDR2 is SVGAGI (reference sequence). The length of the CDR3 is 15 residues. Trimming cost V 6 bases and J 2 bases; bases outside gene matches: 4. CDR3 amino acids: CASRAGTGGNQPQHF. As DNA, the CDR3 is TGTGCCAGCAGGGCCGGGACAGGGGGCAATCAGCCCCAGCATTTT.

This chain joins TRBV19 and TRBJ2-3; 10 nucleotides match TRBD2. V was clipped by 1 base and J by 6 bases; unmatched bases: 10. Germline V CDR1 and CDR2: LNHDA, SQIVND (reference sequence). There are 17 residues in the CDR3. CDR3 nucleotide sequence: TGTGCCAGTAGTATAGGCGCTAGCGGGGGAGCCCCCGATACGCAGTATTTT. Protein: CASSIGASGGAPDTQYF.